This T cell receptor beta chain comes out of a study of blood T cell repertoires in COVID-19. V trimming: 1 base; J trimming: 5 bases; junction bases outside the gene matches: 7. In germline, CDR1 is LNHDA, CDR2 SQIVND (reference sequence). CDR3 length: 15 amino acids. Profiled with immunoSEQ multiplex PCR; TCRdb holds only in-frame clones, not every one. The table includes around 200,000 clones, 80% to 90% detected once. The receptor was derived from an older woman with COVID-19, enrolled during active disease. This chain joins TRBV19 and TRBJ1-1, with 7 bases matching TRBD1. What was sequenced was peripheral blood. DNA for the CDR3: TGTGCCAGTAGTATAGTAGGGACAGAGGGTACTGAAGCTTTCTTT. Protein sequence: CASSIVGTEGTEAFF.